The next 19 T cell receptor beta chains were all read from a single sample in a study of shared clonotypes between healthy human individuals. Sequencing used immunoSEQ multiplex PCR; TCRdb keeps in-frame clones, though not all of them. The table lists about 2.2 million clones, just under 95% of them singletons. CD45RO-negative, CCR7-positively selected cells formed the naive CD8 fraction, excluding terminally differentiated effector memory CD45RA+ cells. Sequencing used naive CD8+ T cells from PBMCs. The receptor source for this set is a young man in good health. Some clones in this sample may be carry-over from other donors' samples.

This chain uses TRBV27 with TRBJ2-1; 9 positions match TRBD2. Germline V CDR1 and CDR2: MNHEY, SMNVEV (reference sequence). V gave up 9 bases and J gave up 6 bases; unmatched junction bases: 6. There are 13 residues in the CDR3. The CDR3: CASSGRQPNEQFF. The CDR3 DNA sequence: TGTGCCAGTAGCGGGAGACAACCCAATGAGCAGTTCTTC.

This sequence joins TRBV5-6 and TRBJ2-7; D uncertain. The CDR3 covers 14 residues. CDR1 SGHDT and CDR2 YYEEEE come from the germline V gene. V was clipped by 0 bases and J by 7 bases, with 14 bases between them. The CDR3 is CASSLGGPALEQYF. The CDR3 DNA is TGTGCCAGCAGCTTGGGCGGCCCAGCTTTGGAGCAGTACTTC.

This chain connects TRBV7-9 to TRBJ2-7; 9 nucleotides align to TRBD1. CDR1 SEHNR and CDR2 FQNEAQ come from the germline V gene (reference sequence). Trimming took 5 bases from V and 5 from J; bases not matched to a gene: 10. The CDR3 extends over 15 amino acids. The DNA for the CDR3 is TGTGCCAGCAGCCGACTATGGGGACAGGGAGACGAGCAGTACTTC. Translation: CASSRLWGQGDEQYF.

The genes are TRBV27 and TRBJ1-5; unclear D gene. V lost 2 bases and J 6 bases, leaving 8 bases between the germline ends. The CDR3 loop spans 13 amino acids. The germline CDR1 and CDR2 sequences are MNHEY and SMNVEV (reference sequence). The CDR3 reads CASSLRVSQPQHF. The CDR3 nucleotides are TGTGCCAGCAGTTTAAGGGTCAGTCAGCCCCAGCATTTT.

The rearrangement links TRBV29-1 to TRBJ2-1; 7 bases fit TRBD1. This CDR3 is 14 amino acids long. V lost 6 bases and J lost 9; bases outside the gene matches: 14. Germline values: CDR1 SQVTM, CDR2 ANQGSEA. CDR3 DNA sequence: TGCAGCGTACTTGTAGGGGGCGGAACGTTTGAGCAGTTCTTC. Translating gives CSVLVGGGTFEQFF.

V usage is TRBV7-9 and J usage is TRBJ2-3; 8 bases match TRBD1. The germline CDR1 and CDR2 sequences are SEHNR and FQNEAQ (reference sequence). Losses at the gene ends were 1 base for V and 2 bases for J; bases not matched to a gene: 8. The CDR3 is 17 amino acids. CDR3 in amino acids: CASSLVGRGPITDTQYF. In DNA form, the CDR3 reads TGTGCCAGCAGCTTAGTTGGCAGGGGGCCTATCACAGATACGCAGTATTTT.

The rearrangement uses TRBV2 and TRBJ2-1; D is possibly TRBD2 (6 bases). Germline CDR1 is SNHLY and CDR2 is FYNNEI. There are 15 residues in the CDR3. V lost 8 bases, J lost 7 bases, and 21 bases lay in between. CDR3 sequence reads: CASSKGAGFGNEQFF. CDR3 DNA: TGTGCCAGCTCTAAGGGAGCGGGTTTCGGTAATGAGCAGTTCTTC.

J is TRBJ2-7 and V is TRBV5-4; 9 bases line up with TRBD2. The germline V gene has CDR1 SGHNT and CDR2 YYREEE (reference sequence). The CDR3 has 16 residues. J was trimmed by 4 bases and V by 4 bases; bases with no gene match: 12. CDR3 DNA: TGTGCCAGCAGCCCTCGGGCCAGCGGGAGGCTGTACGAGCAGTACTTC. This encodes CASSPRASGRLYEQYF.

This clone was seen a single time. The V gene is TRBV5-3, the J gene TRBJ1-1; the D gene is possibly TRBD1 (5 bases). TRBV5-3 belongs to the ORF category, with a function that is uncertain. Deletions cut 4 bases from V and 7 bases from J, with 17 bases between. The CDR3 is 14 residues long. CDR3 DNA sequence: TGTGCCAGAAGCCCCGAACAGGTGGAGTGTGAAGCTTTCTTT. Translation gives CARSPEQVECEAFF.

Turning to this clone: Other DNA sequences in the same sample also yield this CDR3. J is TRBJ2-1 and V is TRBV27; 11 bases agree with TRBD2. This CDR3 region has 15 residues. J lost 7 bases, V lost 5 bases, and 7 bases had no gene match. In germline, CDR1 is MNHEY, CDR2 SMNVEV (reference sequence). Here the CDR3 reads CASSPLAGVGNEQFF. CDR3 in DNA: TGTGCCAGCAGTCCACTAGCGGGAGTAGGAAATGAGCAGTTCTTC.

The J gene is TRBJ2-2, the V gene TRBV9, with 7 bases that match TRBD1. The CDR3 is 15 amino acids. V was pared by 0 bases and J by 4 bases, with 3 bases of the junction left unmatched. CDR1 SGDLS and CDR2 YYNGEE come from the germline V gene. The CDR3 region is CASSVAGTVTGELFF. The CDR3 bases are TGTGCCAGCAGCGTAGCCGGGACAGTCACCGGGGAGCTGTTTTTT. Looking up the rest from reference TRBV9 and TRBJ2-2 gives the full variable domain: DSGVTQTPKHLITATGQRVTLRCSPRSGDLSVYWYQQSLDQGLQFLIQYYNGEERAKGNILERFSAQQFPDLHSELNLSSLELGDSALYFCASSVAGTVTGELFFGEGSRLTVL.

The V and J genes are TRBV27 and TRBJ1-2; the D gene is possibly TRBD1 (5 bases). Looked up from germline, CDR1 is MNHEY and CDR2 is SMNVEV (reference sequence). V shed 5 bases and J shed 7 bases, with 11 bases lying between them. The CDR3 extends over 12 amino acids. The CDR3 is CASSTPGFGYTF. The CDR3 bases are TGTGCCAGCAGTACCCCAGGGTTTGGCTACACCTTC.

The V gene is TRBV11-2, the J gene TRBJ2-3, with 8 bases aligning to TRBD2. There are 16 residues in the CDR3. The ends lost 5 bases at V and 0 bases at J; junction bases unmatched: 7. Germline V gives CDR1 SGHAT, CDR2 FQNNGV. The CDR3 nucleotides are TGTGCCAGCAGCGTATTTAGCGGGACGAGCACAGATACGCAGTATTTT. It is translated as CASSVFSGTSTDTQYF.

For this clone: Distinct nucleotide sequences in the sample also encode this CDR3. The rearrangement links TRBV27 to TRBJ2-7; possibly TRBD1 for D (5 bases). The CDR3 length is 14 residues. Germline V gene lookup returns CDR1 MNHEY and CDR2 SMNVEV (reference sequence). V was shortened by 6 bases and J by 0 bases, with 12 bases between the two germline ends. Here the CDR3 reads CASSLGHSSYEQYF. DNA for the CDR3: TGTGCCAGCAGCCTGGGGCATTCCTCCTACGAGCAGTACTTC.

The V gene is TRBV5-4, the J gene TRBJ2-7; TRBD2 aligns across 7 bases. Germline-derived CDR1 and CDR2 are SGHNT and YYREEE (reference sequence). The CDR3 is 15 amino acids. J lost 3 bases, V lost 6 bases, and 12 bases had no gene match. The CDR3 sequence: CASNVGGTTIYEQYF. Written as DNA, the CDR3 is TGTGCCAGCAATGTGGGGGGGACTACTATCTACGAGCAGTACTTC.

Note on this clone: Other DNA sequences of this sample code for an identical CDR3. The rearrangement joins TRBV7-9 to TRBJ2-7; D is ambiguous. This CDR3 is built from 13 residues. Germline V gene data show CDR1 as SEHNR and CDR2 as FQNEAQ (reference sequence). Trimming took 3 bases from V and 1 from J, leaving 7 bases between them. CDR3 amino acids: CASSLTESYEQYF. The CDR3 DNA reads TGTGCCAGCAGCTTGACGGAATCCTACGAGCAGTACTTC.

The V call is TRBV10-3, the J call TRBJ1-4; tentative D call: TRBD1 (5 bases). The ends were cut back, 3 bases at V and 12 bases at J, with 8 bases in the middle. Germline assignment: CDR1 ENHRY and CDR2 SYGVKD. The CDR3 spans 11 residues. The CDR3, as DNA: TGTGCCATCAGTGATGGGGGGGAACTGTTTTTT. The encoded protein is CAISDGGELFF.

Remarks on this clone: A read error may produce the germline difference seen at one junction end. The J gene is TRBJ1-3, the V gene TRBV5-8; no clear D. The length of the CDR3 is 13 residues. CDR1 is SGHTS and CDR2 is YDEGEE in the germline V gene. CDR3: CASTRRRLEEPGF. The CDR3 DNA reads TGTGCCAGCACCCGAAGGAGGTTAGAGGAACCTGGATTT.

This chain links TRBV7-9 with TRBJ1-4, with D perhaps matching TRBD1 (6 bases). Germline CDR1 and CDR2: SEHNR and FQNEAQ (reference sequence). V dropped 5 bases and J dropped 4 bases, with 11 bases sitting between them. This CDR3 has 14 residues. CDR3 DNA sequence: TGTGCCAGCAGCCCAGGGGTCCATAATGAAAAACTGTTTTTT. Translating it yields CASSPGVHNEKLFF.